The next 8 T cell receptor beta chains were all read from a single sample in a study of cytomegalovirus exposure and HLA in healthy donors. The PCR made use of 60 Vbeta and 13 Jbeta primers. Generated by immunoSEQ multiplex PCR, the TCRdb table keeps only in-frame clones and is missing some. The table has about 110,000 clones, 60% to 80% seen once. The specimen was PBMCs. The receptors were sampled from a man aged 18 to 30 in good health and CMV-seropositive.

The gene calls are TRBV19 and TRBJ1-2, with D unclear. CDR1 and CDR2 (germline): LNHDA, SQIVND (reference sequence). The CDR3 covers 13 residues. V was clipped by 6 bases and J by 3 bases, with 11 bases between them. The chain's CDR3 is CASRATLDYGYTF. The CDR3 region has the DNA TGTGCCAGTAGAGCGACCCTTGACTATGGCTACACCTTC.

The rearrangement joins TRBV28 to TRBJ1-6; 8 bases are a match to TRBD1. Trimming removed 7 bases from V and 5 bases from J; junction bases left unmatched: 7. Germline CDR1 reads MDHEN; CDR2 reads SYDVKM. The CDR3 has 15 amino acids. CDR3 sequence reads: CASTSADRDNSPLHF. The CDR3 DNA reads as TGTGCCAGCACCTCTGCGGACAGGGATAATTCACCCCTCCACTTT.

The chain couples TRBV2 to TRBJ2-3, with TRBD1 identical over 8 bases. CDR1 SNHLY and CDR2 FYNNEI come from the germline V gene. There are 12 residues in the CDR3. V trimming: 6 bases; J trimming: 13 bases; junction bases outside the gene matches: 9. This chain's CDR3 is CASRPRTGKKYF. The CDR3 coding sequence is TGTGCCAGCAGACCAAGGACAGGGAAAAAGTATTTT.

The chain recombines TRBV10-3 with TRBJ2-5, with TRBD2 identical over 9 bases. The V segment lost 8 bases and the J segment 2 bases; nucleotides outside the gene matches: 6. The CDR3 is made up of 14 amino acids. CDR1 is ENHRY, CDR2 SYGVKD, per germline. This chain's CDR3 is CAISAGGSQETQYF. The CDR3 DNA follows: TGTGCCATCTCGGCGGGGGGGTCTCAAGAGACCCAGTACTTC.

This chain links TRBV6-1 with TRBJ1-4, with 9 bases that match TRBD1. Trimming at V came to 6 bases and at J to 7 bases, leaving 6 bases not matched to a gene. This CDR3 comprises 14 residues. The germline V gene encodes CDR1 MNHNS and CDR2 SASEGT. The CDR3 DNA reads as TGTGCCAGCAGGACAGGGGGAGGTGGTGAAAAACTGTTTTTT. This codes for CASRTGGGGEKLFF.

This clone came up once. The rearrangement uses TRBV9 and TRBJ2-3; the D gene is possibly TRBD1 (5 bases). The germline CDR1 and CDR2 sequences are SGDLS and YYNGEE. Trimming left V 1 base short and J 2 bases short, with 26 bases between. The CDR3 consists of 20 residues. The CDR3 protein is CASSVPPGLKTARTTDTQYF. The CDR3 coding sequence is TGTGCCAGCAGCGTACCCCCAGGGCTCAAGACGGCAAGAACCACAGATACGCAGTATTTT.

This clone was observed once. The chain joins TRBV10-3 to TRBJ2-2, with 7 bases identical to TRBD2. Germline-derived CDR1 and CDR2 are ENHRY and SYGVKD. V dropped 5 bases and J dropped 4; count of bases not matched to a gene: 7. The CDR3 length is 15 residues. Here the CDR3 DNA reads TGTGCCATCAGTCCTAGCGGCGTAATCACCGGGGAGCTGTTTTTT. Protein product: CAISPSGVITGELFF.

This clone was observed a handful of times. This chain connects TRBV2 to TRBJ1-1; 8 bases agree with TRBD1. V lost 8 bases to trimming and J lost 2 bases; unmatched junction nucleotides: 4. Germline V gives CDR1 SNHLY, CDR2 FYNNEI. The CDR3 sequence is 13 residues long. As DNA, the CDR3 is TGTGCCAGCGGACAGGGTCGAAACACTGAAGCTTTCTTT. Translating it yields CASGQGRNTEAFF.